This TCR beta chain was captured in a study of OX40 agonist ivuxolimab in advanced cancers. Some clones are missing from TCRdb's copy, which holds only in-frame ones; the method was immunoSEQ multiplex PCR. The sample yields about 100,000 clones, over 75% seen once. This CDR3 region has 19 residues. The ends lost 4 bases at V and 0 bases at J; junction bases unmatched: 13. Germline values: CDR1 SEHNR, CDR2 FQNEAQ (reference sequence). V usage is TRBV7-9 and J usage is TRBJ2-2, with 8 bases lining up with TRBD2. The sample was CD4+ or CD8+ T cells sorted from blood, taken in a trial of the OX40 agonist ivuxolimab. This receptor was identified in an adult with an advanced solid tumor such as melanoma, head and neck, liver or kidney cancer. CDR3 sequence reads: CASSYPGTRGDSNTGELFF. For the CDR3, the DNA is TGTGCCAGCAGCTATCCGGGGACTAGAGGGGACTCGAACACCGGGGAGCTGTTTTTT.